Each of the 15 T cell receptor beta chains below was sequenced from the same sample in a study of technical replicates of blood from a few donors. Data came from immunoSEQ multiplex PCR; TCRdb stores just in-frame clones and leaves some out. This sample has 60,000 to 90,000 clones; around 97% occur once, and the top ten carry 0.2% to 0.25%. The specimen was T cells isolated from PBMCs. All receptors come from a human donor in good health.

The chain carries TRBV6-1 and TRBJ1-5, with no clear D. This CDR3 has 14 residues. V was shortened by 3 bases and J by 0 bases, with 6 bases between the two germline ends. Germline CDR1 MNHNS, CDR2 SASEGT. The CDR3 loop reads CASSDNYSNQPQHF. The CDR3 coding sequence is TGTGCCAGCAGTGACAACTATAGCAATCAGCCCCAGCATTTT.

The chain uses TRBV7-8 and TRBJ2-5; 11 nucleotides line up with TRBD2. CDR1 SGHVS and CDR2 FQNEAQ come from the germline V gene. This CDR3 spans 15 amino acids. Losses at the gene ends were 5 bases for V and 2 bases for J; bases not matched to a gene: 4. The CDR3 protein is CASSAGLAEQETQYF. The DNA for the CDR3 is TGTGCCAGCAGCGCGGGACTAGCGGAACAAGAGACCCAGTACTTC. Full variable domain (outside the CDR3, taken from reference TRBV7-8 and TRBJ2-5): GAGVSQSPRYKVAKRGQDVALRCDPISGHVSLFWYQQALGQGPEFLTYFQNEAQLDKSGLPSDRFFAERPEGSVSTLKIQRTQQEDSAVYLCASSAGLAEQETQYFGPGTRLLVL.

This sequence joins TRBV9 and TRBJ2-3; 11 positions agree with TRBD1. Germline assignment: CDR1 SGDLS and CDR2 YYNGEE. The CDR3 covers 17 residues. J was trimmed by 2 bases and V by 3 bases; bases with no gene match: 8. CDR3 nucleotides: TGTGCCAGCAGCGCAAACCCGGACAGGGGGCTCACAGATACGCAGTATTTT. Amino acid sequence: CASSANPDRGLTDTQYF.

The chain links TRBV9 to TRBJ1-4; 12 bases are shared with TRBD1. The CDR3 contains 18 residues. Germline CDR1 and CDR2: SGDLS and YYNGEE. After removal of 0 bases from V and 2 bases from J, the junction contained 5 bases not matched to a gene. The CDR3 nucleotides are TGTGCCAGCAGCGTAGGCTCGGGGACAGGGGGCACTAATGAAAAACTGTTTTTT. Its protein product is CASSVGSGTGGTNEKLFF.

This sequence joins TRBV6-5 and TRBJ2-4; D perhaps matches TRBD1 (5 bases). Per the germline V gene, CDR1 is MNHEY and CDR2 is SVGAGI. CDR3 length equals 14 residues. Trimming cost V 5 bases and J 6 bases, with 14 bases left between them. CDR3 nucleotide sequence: TGTGCCAGCAGTCCGCAGGGCGGAACAAACATTCAGTACTTC. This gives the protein CASSPQGGTNIQYF.

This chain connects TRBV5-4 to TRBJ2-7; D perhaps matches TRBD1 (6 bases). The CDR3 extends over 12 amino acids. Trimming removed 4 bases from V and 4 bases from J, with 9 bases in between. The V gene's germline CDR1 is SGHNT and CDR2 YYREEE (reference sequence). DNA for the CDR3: TGTGCCAGCAGCATTACAGGGTACGAGCAGTACTTC. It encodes CASSITGYEQYF.

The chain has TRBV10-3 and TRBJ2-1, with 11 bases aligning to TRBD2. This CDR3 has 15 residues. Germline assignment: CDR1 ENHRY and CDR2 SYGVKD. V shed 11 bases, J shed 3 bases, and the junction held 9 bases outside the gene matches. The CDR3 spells CACSPGTSGYNEQFF. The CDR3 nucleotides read TGTGCCTGCTCCCCCGGGACTAGCGGCTACAATGAGCAGTTCTTC.

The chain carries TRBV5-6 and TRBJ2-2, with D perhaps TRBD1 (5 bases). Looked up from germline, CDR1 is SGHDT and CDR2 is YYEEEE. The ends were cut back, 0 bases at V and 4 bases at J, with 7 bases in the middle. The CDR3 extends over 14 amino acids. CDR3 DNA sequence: TGTGCCAGCAGCTTGGGGGGCAGCACCGGGGAGCTGTTTTTT. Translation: CASSLGGSTGELFF. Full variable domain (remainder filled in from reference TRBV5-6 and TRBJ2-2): DAGVTQSPTHLIKTRGQQVTLRCSPKSGHDTVSWYQQALGQGPQFIFQYYEEEERQRGNFPDRFSGHQFPNYSSELNVNALLLGDSALYLCASSLGGSTGELFFGEGSRLTVL.

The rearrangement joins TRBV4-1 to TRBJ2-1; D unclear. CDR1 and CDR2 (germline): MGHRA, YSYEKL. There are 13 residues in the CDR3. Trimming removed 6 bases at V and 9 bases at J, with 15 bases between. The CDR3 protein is CASRGWRGPEQFF. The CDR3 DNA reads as TGCGCCAGCAGAGGATGGAGAGGCCCTGAGCAGTTCTTC.

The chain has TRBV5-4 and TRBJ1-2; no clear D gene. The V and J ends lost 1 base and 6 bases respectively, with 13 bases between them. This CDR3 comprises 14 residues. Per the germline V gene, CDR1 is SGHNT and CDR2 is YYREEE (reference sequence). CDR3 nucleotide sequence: TGTGCCAGCAGCTTGCAAGGTGGAGGCGATGGCTACACCTTC. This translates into CASSLQGGGDGYTF.

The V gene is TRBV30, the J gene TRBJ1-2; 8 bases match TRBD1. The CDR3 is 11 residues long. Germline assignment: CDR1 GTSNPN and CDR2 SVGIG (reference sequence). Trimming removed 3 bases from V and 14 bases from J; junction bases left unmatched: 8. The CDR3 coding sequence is TGTGCCTGGAGCGCCGGACAGGGCAGAACCTTC. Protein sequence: CAWSAGQGRTF.

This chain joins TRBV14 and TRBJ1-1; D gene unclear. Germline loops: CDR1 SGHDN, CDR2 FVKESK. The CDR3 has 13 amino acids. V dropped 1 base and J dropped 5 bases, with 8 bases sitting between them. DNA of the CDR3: TGTGCCAGCAGCCAAGTATCAGGAACTGAAGCTTTCTTT. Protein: CASSQVSGTEAFF.

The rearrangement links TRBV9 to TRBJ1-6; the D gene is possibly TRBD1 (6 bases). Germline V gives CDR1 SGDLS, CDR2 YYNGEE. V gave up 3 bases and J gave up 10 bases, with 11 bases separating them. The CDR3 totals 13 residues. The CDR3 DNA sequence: TGTGCCAGCAGCGAGGGGGTGGACTCACCCCTCCACTTT. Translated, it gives CASSEGVDSPLHF.

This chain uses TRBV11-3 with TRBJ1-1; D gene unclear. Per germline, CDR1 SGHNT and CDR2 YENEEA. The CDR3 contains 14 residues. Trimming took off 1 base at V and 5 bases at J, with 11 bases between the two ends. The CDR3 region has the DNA TGTGCCAGCAGCTTAGCGGGTTCGGGTACTGAAGCTTTCTTT. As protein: CASSLAGSGTEAFF.

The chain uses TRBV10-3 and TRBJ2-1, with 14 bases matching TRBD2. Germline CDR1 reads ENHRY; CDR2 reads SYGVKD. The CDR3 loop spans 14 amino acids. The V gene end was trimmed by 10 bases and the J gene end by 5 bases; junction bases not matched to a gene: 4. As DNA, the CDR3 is TGTGCCACCACGGGACTAGCGGGAGACAATGAGCAGTTCTTC. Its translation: CATTGLAGDNEQFF.